This TCR beta chain was observed in a study of B cell selection in AIRE deficiency (dated by TCRdb to the late 2010s). Study-level background: Researchers compared TCRbeta repertoires of sorted blood CD4+ conventional T cells and regulatory T cells in AIRE-deficient patients with those in healthy controls. The TCR-sequenced cohort comprised about 5 AIRE-deficient APECED patients and about 5 healthy control donors.

For sorting, conventional CD4 T cells were defined as CD4+CD127+ cells. The healthy donors who provided the control samples were not related to the patients. A FACSAria flow cytometer was used to sort the Tconv and Treg cells intended for TCRbeta sequencing. Sorted cells were collected into 5-ml round-bottom polystyrene tubes, and dry cell pellets were frozen at -80°C before sequencing. On this clone itself: There is no known antigen for this receptor. Base qualities are not provided; no much larger clone lies one nucleotide away.

The immunoSEQ platform was used for TCRbeta chain sequencing. Processing in the source paper ran as follows. When conventional T cell repertoires were pooled, patients gave approximately 1x10^5 distinct in-frame TCRbeta sequences, while healthy donors gave 130,000 to 150,000. Treg TCRbeta sequences shared by two or more individuals were defined as public, and these public Treg TCRbeta sequences were subsequently searched for in Tconv repertoires. Differences between groups were assessed by Mann-Whitney U tests with Bonferroni-Dunn correction in GraphPad Prism 7.03. TCRdb carries this immuneACCESS record with in-frame sequences only. Its versions omit some clonotypes, under half of them owing to an unresolved V gene in the studies checked, with the rest unexplained. Clone size and V and J calls were adopted from that table, with D and trimming inferred from the DNA. This sample lists 20,000 to 30,000 clones; around 97% were detected once. The ten largest clones take up 0.22% of the sample.

Overall study results and their limits: Approximately 33% of the Treg TCRbeta sequences shared among healthy donors turned up in patient Tconv cells, suggesting that Treg-biased clones are diverted into the Tconv compartment. Only TCRbeta chains were sequenced; roughly a third of shared healthy-donor Treg sequences also occurred in healthy Tconv, possibly because of differing TCRalpha chains. Tconv and Treg cells from AIRE-deficient patients showed TCRBV gene usage, CDR3 length and TCR diversity similar to those of healthy donors. CDR3s were shorter in shared Treg sequences, reflecting a bias toward rearrangements that have few non-templated nucleotide insertions. Among 3657 shared Treg TCRbeta sequences, less than 40% were shared exclusively among healthy donors and 9% to 9.5% exclusively among patients, which suggests that Treg selection is less efficient in the absence of AIRE.

Trimming accounts for 0 bases at V and 5 bases at J, while the number of junction bases matched to no gene is 5. Based on the germline V gene, the CDR1 and CDR2 sequences are SGHRS and YFSETQ. Reading from cysteine to phenylalanine, the CDR3 counts 15 amino acids. CDR3 DNA is the only sequence kept; it has 45 bases, read in frame from the first base. Source material: CD4+CD127+ conventional T cells sorted from PBMCs. This chain joins TRBV5-1 to TRBJ2-5; a stretch of 9 junction bases matches TRBD2. The TCR sequence derives from a human donor in good health. The CDR3 is CASSLGASGTETQYF. The DNA reads as follows: TGCGCCAGCAGCTTGGGGGCTAGCGGGACCGAGACCCAGTACTTC.